This TCR beta chain was retrieved from a study of blood T cell repertoires in COVID-19. Looking at the study overall: The study drew acute and convalescent COVID-19 samples from the United States, Italy and Spain.

The CDR3 is 16 residues long. Germline V gives CDR1 MNHEY, CDR2 SMNVEV (reference sequence). The J segment lost 6 bases and the V segment lost 6 bases, leaving 16 bases of the junction unmatched. Some clones are missing from TCRdb's copy, which holds only in-frame ones; the method was immunoSEQ multiplex PCR. Of about 75,000 clones in the sample, roughly 70% were seen once. This TCR derives from a human donor with acute or convalescent COVID-19. The donor label of this sample is uncertain. The specimen was peripheral blood. The rearrangement joins TRBV27 to TRBJ2-5; 7 bases are shared with TRBD2. The chain's CDR3 is CASSHGGTGLGKTQYF. The CDR3 region has the DNA TGTGCCAGCAGCCACGGGGGGACGGGTCTGGGTAAGACCCAGTACTTC.